This T cell receptor beta chain was retrieved from a study of shared clonotypes between healthy human individuals. The overall study: The donor group consisted of two women and three men, aged 18 to 49. Whole-study results and caveats: With few donors, the genetic and exposure-history diversity represented was limited.

Deep was the level at which the assay was run. Here immunoSEQ multiplex PCR was the method, and the copy in TCRdb shows in-frame clones only, minus some. This table holds just over 2,000,000 clones, 85% to 95% found once. Worth noting for this clone: Antigen specificity is unknown.

All donors were healthy HIV-negative adults lacking recent acute infections or vaccinations. V lost 7 bases and J lost 7; bases outside the gene matches: 7. Germline loops: CDR1 MDHEN, CDR2 SYDVKM. The CDR3 has 14 residues. The sequence was collected from a man in his late teens or twenties in good health. The chain couples TRBV28 to TRBJ1-5; 10 nucleotides align to TRBD1. Sequencing was done on a sample of naive CD4+ T cells sorted from blood. Documented subset: CD45RA+ positively selected. In nucleotides, the CDR3 is TGTGCCAGCATACCATGGACAGGGGGACAGCCCCAGCATTTT. Translation gives CASIPWTGGQPQHF.